A single sample is the source of the 3 T cell receptor beta chains below, sequenced in a study of quantifying T cell responses using KT2 cells. Turning to the study itself: TCR alpha and beta constant-region primers primed reverse transcription of RNA.

The cDNA 3' end received a ligated oligonucleotide with a UMI. First-round PCR used roughly 4 cycles and beta primers RC1.1 and RC1.2 covering TRBC1 and TRBC2. MiXCR, run by TCRdb on the UMI-ligation and nested PCR reads, gives a single entry per CDR3 protein. The data hold 25,000 to 35,000 distinct CDR3 sequences, with approximately 10% observed a single time. Specimen: PBMCs spiked with cells of the T cell clone KT2. The receptor source for this set is a human donor.

Points on this clonotype: A read error may explain this, as a much larger clone is one base away. The V gene is TRBV20-1, the J gene TRBJ2-1, with TRBD2 identical over 12 bases. Unmatched junction bases numbered 7, after V lost 1 base and J lost 9 bases. The CDR3 covers 15 residues. Per the germline V gene, CDR1 is DFQATT and CDR2 is SNEGSKA (reference sequence). In DNA form, the CDR3 reads TGCAGTGCTAGAGTGGCTAGCGGGAGGGCTGGTGAGCAGTTCTTC. Protein: CSARVASGRAGEQFF.

This clonotype appeared many times. The gene calls are TRBV29-1 and TRBJ2-3, with D perhaps TRBD1 (6 bases). Per the germline V gene, CDR1 is SQVTM and CDR2 is ANQGSEA. The CDR3 runs 14 residues. V was trimmed by 2 bases and J by 0 bases, leaving 9 bases between them. The CDR3 sequence: CSVEPTGSTDTQYF. Here the CDR3 DNA reads TGCAGCGTTGAACCCACAGGGAGCACAGATACGCAGTATTTT.

This clonotype has just a few counts. V gene TRBV10-1 combines with J gene TRBJ2-3, with D perhaps matching TRBD2 (5 bases). Germline V lookup: CDR1 WNHNN, CDR2 SYGVQD (reference sequence). This CDR3 has 14 residues. V lost 8 bases to trimming and J lost 0 bases, with 12 bases between them. Here the CDR3 DNA reads TGCGCCAGCGGTTCGTCGGGGAGCACAGATACGCAGTATTTT. Translated: CASGSSGSTDTQYF.